A single sample gave rise to the 27 T cell receptor beta chains below, sequenced in a study of blood T cell repertoires in COVID-19. Clones were read by immunoSEQ multiplex PCR, and TCRdb kept only the in-frame ones, dropping some. This table has 35,000 to 40,000 clones, 65% to 85% appearing once. Sequencing was carried out using peripheral blood. The receptors shown here come from a man older than 75 with active or convalescent COVID-19.

This sequence joins TRBV3-1 (or the pseudogene TRBV3-2) and TRBJ1-2, with D possibly matching TRBD1 (6 bases). Per germline, CDR1 LGHDT and CDR2 YNNKEL (reference sequence). CDR3 size: 17 residues. The V end lost 4 bases, the J end lost 0 bases, and 18 bases lay between the germline ends. The CDR3 nucleotides are TGTGCCAGCAGCCGGGGAACACAGGGATATTCTAACTATGGCTACACCTTC. Its protein is CASSRGTQGYSNYGYTF.

V gene TRBV15 combines with J gene TRBJ1-5, with D possibly TRBD1 on 5 matching bases. CDR1 LNHNV and CDR2 YYDKDF come from the germline V gene (reference sequence). The CDR3 length is 15 residues. Between the trimmed V and J ends, which lost 8 bases and 3 bases, there was a span of 17 bases. The CDR3 DNA sequence: TGTGCCACCTCGCTCGGTGGGGGGAACAATCAGCCCCAGCATTTT. Its protein is CATSLGGGNNQPQHF. The entire variable domain, with the rest obtained from reference TRBV15 and TRBJ1-5, is as follows: DAMVIQNPRYQVTQFGKPVTLSCSQTLNHNVMYWYQQKSSQAPKLLFHYYDKDFNNEADTPDNFQSRRPNTSFCFLDIRSPGLGDTAMYLCATSLGGGNNQPQHFGDGTRLSIL.

The chain links TRBV12-3 or TRBV12-4 to TRBJ2-5, with 8 bases fitting TRBD1. V trimming: 7 bases; J trimming: 8 bases; junction bases outside the gene matches: 6. CDR3 length equals 12 residues. The chain's CDR3 is CASNRPGGTQYF. The CDR3 bases are TGTGCCAGCAACCGCCCAGGGGGCACCCAGTACTTC.

The chain has TRBV6-5 and TRBJ2-7; tentative D call: TRBD1 (6 bases). The length of the CDR3 is 14 residues. Trimming removed 4 bases from V and 3 bases from J, with 13 bases in between. The germline V gene has CDR1 MNHEY and CDR2 SVGAGI. The CDR3 sequence is CASSSFTQGYEQYF. As DNA, the CDR3 is TGTGCCAGCAGTTCCTTCACACAGGGCTACGAGCAGTACTTC.

This rearrangement joins TRBV21-1 to TRBJ1-5. TRBV21-1 has pseudogene status. The CDR3 length is 19 residues. Here the CDR3 reads CASSKVVAGRGGRNQPQHF. DNA of the CDR3: TGTGCCAGCAGCAAAGTGGTCGCAGGGCGGGGGGGGCGCAATCAGCCCCAGCATTTT.

V is TRBV7-7 and J is TRBJ2-2, with D maybe TRBD1 (8 bases). The CDR3 spans 16 residues. Germline V gives CDR1 SSHAT, CDR2 FNYEAQ (reference sequence). Trimming stripped 5 bases from V and 1 base from J, with 14 bases between. In nucleotides, the CDR3 is TGTGCCAGCAGCCGTAACAGGGGGGGGAACACCGGGGAGCTGTTTTTT. This encodes CASSRNRGGNTGELFF.

The chain joins TRBV24-1 to TRBJ2-2; a possible D gene is TRBD2 (6 bases). This CDR3 has 16 residues. Trimming removed 2 bases at V and 1 base at J, with 10 bases between. The germline V gene has CDR1 KGHDR and CDR2 SFDVKD. The CDR3 sequence: CATSDSGGRNTGELFF. CDR3 DNA sequence: TGTGCCACCAGTGATTCTGGAGGGAGGAACACCGGGGAGCTGTTTTTT.

Only a few counts were recorded for this clone. The rearrangement links TRBV19 to TRBJ1-6; 9 bases fit TRBD1. V lost 4 bases to trimming and J lost 10 bases; unmatched junction nucleotides: 8. CDR1 and CDR2 from the germline V gene are LNHDA and SQIVND (reference sequence). This CDR3 is 15 amino acids long. The CDR3: CASSSLGQGLSPLHF. The DNA of the CDR3 is TGTGCCAGTAGTAGCCTTGGACAGGGGCTATCACCCCTCCACTTT.

CDR3 sequence reads: CASSIGGAGTDTQYF. CDR3 coding DNA: TGTGCCAGTAGTATCGGGGGGGCCGGCACAGATACGCAGTATTTT. V gene TRBV19 combines with J gene TRBJ2-3; 8 nucleotides match TRBD2. Looked up from germline, CDR1 is LNHDA and CDR2 is SQIVND (reference sequence). The J segment lost 1 base and the V segment lost 3 bases, leaving 3 bases of the junction unmatched. This CDR3 comprises 15 residues.

The chain joins TRBV6-1 to TRBJ1-3; D is ambiguous. Germline V CDR1 and CDR2: MNHNS, SASEGT. The CDR3 covers 15 residues. The V and J ends lost 3 bases and 3 bases respectively, with 12 bases between them. The CDR3 region is CASSEMEAVGNTIYF. The CDR3 DNA sequence: TGTGCCAGCAGTGAGATGGAGGCAGTTGGAAACACCATATATTTT.

The chain recombines TRBV19 with TRBJ2-2, with D uncertain. Trimming shortened V by 7 bases and J by 2 bases, and 11 bases separated the two germline ends. The V gene's germline CDR1 is LNHDA and CDR2 SQIVND (reference sequence). The CDR3 covers 14 residues. This CDR3 is CASIPQHNTGELFF. CDR3 DNA: TGTGCCAGTATCCCCCAACACAACACCGGGGAGCTGTTTTTT. Based on the CDR3 plus reference TRBV19 and TRBJ2-2, the full variable domain is DGGITQSPKYLFRKEGQNVTLSCEQNLNHDAMYWYRQDPGQGLRLIYYSQIVNDFQKGDIAEGYSVSREKKESFPLTVTSAQKNPTAFYLCASIPQHNTGELFFGEGSRLTVL.

V usage is TRBV24-1 and J usage is TRBJ2-7, with a possible D match to TRBD1 (5 bases). This CDR3 is built from 13 residues. Germline assignment: CDR1 KGHDR and CDR2 SFDVKD. The V end was cut by 3 bases, the J end by 6 bases, with 11 bases between. This CDR3 is CATSDGQGLEQYF. CDR3 in DNA: TGTGCCACCAGTGATGGGCAGGGTCTCGAGCAGTACTTC.

In this sample, this clone turned up a few times. This sequence joins TRBV27 and TRBJ1-2, with D perhaps TRBD1 (5 bases). V lost 5 bases, J lost 6 bases, and 13 bases lay in between. This CDR3 contains 13 residues. Germline V CDR1 and CDR2: MNHEY, SMNVEV (reference sequence). The CDR3 protein is CASSPSWGDGYTF. DNA for the CDR3: TGTGCCAGCAGTCCCTCGTGGGGCGATGGCTACACCTTC.

The V call is TRBV4-2, the J call TRBJ1-1; D is unresolved. V was trimmed by 1 base and J by 0 bases, leaving 15 bases between them. This CDR3 contains 17 residues. The germline V gene has CDR1 LGHNA and CDR2 YNFKEQ. CDR3 in amino acids: CASSQVWSGDLNTEAFF. The CDR3 region has the DNA TGTGCCAGCAGCCAAGTTTGGTCAGGCGATTTGAACACTGAAGCTTTCTTT.

The chain recombines TRBV5-1 with TRBJ2-2, with 11 bases lining up with TRBD1. Germline lookup yields CDR1 SGHRS and CDR2 YFSETQ. The J segment lost 5 bases and the V segment lost 4 bases, leaving 7 bases of the junction unmatched. This CDR3 comprises 16 residues. The CDR3 DNA reads TGCGCCAGCAGCAAGGACAGGGGGCTAGGGACCGGGGAGCTGTTTTTT. Amino acid sequence: CASSKDRGLGTGELFF. Based on the CDR3 plus reference TRBV5-1 and TRBJ2-2, the full variable domain is KAGVTQTPRYLIKTRGQQVTLSCSPISGHRSVSWYQQTPGQGLQFLFEYFSETQRNKGNFPGRFSGRQFSNSRSEMNVSTLELGDSALYLCASSKDRGLGTGELFFGEGSRLTVL.

The rearrangement joins TRBV10-1 to TRBJ1-5, with TRBD1 as a possible D gene (6 bases). The germline V gene has CDR1 WNHNN and CDR2 SYGVQD (reference sequence). The CDR3 has 15 amino acids. With 6 bases removed from V and 1 base from J, the gap between germline ends came to 13 bases. CDR3 sequence reads: CASSPEGVSNQPQHF. The CDR3 DNA is TGCGCCAGCAGCCCTGAGGGGGTCAGCAATCAGCCCCAGCATTTT.

The V gene is TRBV25-1, the J gene TRBJ2-1; 7 positions agree with TRBD2. Trimming at V came to 6 bases and at J to 5 bases, leaving 7 bases not matched to a gene. The CDR3 has 14 amino acids. Germline V gene lookup returns CDR1 MGHDK and CDR2 SYGVNS. CDR3 protein: CASRLSGSHNEQFF. Here the CDR3 DNA reads TGTGCCAGCAGGCTTAGCGGGTCTCACAATGAGCAGTTCTTC.

V and J are TRBV27 and TRBJ2-7, with 9 bases aligning to TRBD1. J lost 6 bases, V lost 7 bases, and 13 bases had no gene match. Per germline, CDR1 MNHEY and CDR2 SMNVEV (reference sequence). The CDR3 is 15 amino acids. This CDR3 reads CASTSGTGRRSEQYF. DNA of the CDR3: TGTGCCAGCACCTCCGGGACAGGGAGAAGGAGCGAGCAGTACTTC.

The table lists this clone with a count of one. The CDR3 reads CASSSDRGGNEKLFF. The DNA of the CDR3 is TGTGCCAGCAGTTCGGACAGGGGTGGAAATGAAAAACTGTTTTTT. The chain combines TRBV5-4 with TRBJ1-4; 9 positions match TRBD1. The CDR3 sequence is 15 residues long. CDR1 SGHNT and CDR2 YYREEE come from the germline V gene (reference sequence). The V and J ends lost 5 bases and 5 bases, in that order; junction bases with no gene match: 7. Variable domain in full (rest from reference TRBV5-4 and TRBJ1-4): ETGVTQSPTHLIKTRGQQVTLRCSSQSGHNTVSWYQQALGQGPQFIFQYYREEENGRGNFPPRFSGLQFPNYSSELNVNALELDDSALYLCASSSDRGGNEKLFFGSGTQLSVL.

This rearrangement joins TRBV9 to TRBJ1-6; D call uncertain. This CDR3 is 13 amino acids long. Between the trimmed V and J ends, which lost 4 bases and 1 base, there was a span of 3 bases. Per germline, CDR1 SGDLS and CDR2 YYNGEE. CDR3 DNA: TGTGCCAGCAGCCCTTCCTATAATTCACCCCTCCACTTT. This encodes CASSPSYNSPLHF.

V and J are TRBV5-1 and TRBJ1-1; TRBD1 aligns across 7 bases. CDR1 and CDR2 (germline): SGHRS, YFSETQ. There are 15 residues in the CDR3. V shed 2 bases and J 4 bases; nucleotides not matched to a gene: 8. The CDR3 DNA reads TGCGCCAGCAGCTTCCCAGGGGGAGAGGGCACTGAAGCTTTCTTT. This codes for CASSFPGGEGTEAFF.

The rearrangement uses TRBV7-7 and TRBJ2-3, with TRBD2 matching over 13 bases. Unmatched junction bases numbered 4, after V lost 5 bases and J lost 2 bases. The germline CDR1 and CDR2 sequences are SSHAT and FNYEAQ (reference sequence). The CDR3 runs 16 residues. CDR3 in DNA: TGTGCCAGCAGCCCTGGACTAGCGGGGGTCACAGATACGCAGTATTTT. This gives the protein CASSPGLAGVTDTQYF.

The CDR3 loop reads CASSSPRAGGSNEQFF. The CDR3 DNA follows: TGTGCCAGCAGCTCGCCGCGAGCGGGGGGATCTAATGAGCAGTTCTTC. The chain uses TRBV7-8 and TRBJ2-1; 9 bases are a match to TRBD2. The V gene end was trimmed by 4 bases and the J gene end by 7 bases; junction bases not matched to a gene: 11. Germline assignment: CDR1 SGHVS and CDR2 FQNEAQ. The CDR3 runs 16 residues.

This clone occurred a few times. The gene calls are TRBV5-6 and TRBJ2-7, with TRBD1 matching over 7 bases. The CDR3 length is 13 residues. Germline CDR1 and CDR2: SGHDT and YYEEEE. V lost 3 bases and J lost 7; bases outside the gene matches: 7. The CDR3 DNA reads as TGTGCCAGCAGCTACACAGGGGTTGATGAGCAGTACTTC. Amino acids: CASSYTGVDEQYF. The full variable domain, with the rest looked up from reference TRBV5-6 and TRBJ2-7, is DAGVTQSPTHLIKTRGQQVTLRCSPKSGHDTVSWYQQALGQGPQFIFQYYEEEERQRGNFPDRFSGHQFPNYSSELNVNALLLGDSALYLCASSYTGVDEQYFGPGTRLTVT.

The rearrangement joins TRBV3-1 (or the pseudogene TRBV3-2) to TRBJ1-3; 7 bases match TRBD1. J lost 0 bases, V lost 5 bases, and 10 bases had no gene match. This CDR3 contains 17 residues. The germline V gene encodes CDR1 LGHDT and CDR2 YNNKEL (reference sequence). CDR3 bases: TGTGCCAGCAGCTCGGACAGGACCCTTAACTCTGGAAACACCATATATTTT. The encoded protein is CASSSDRTLNSGNTIYF.

The J gene is TRBJ2-1, the V gene TRBV7-2; 13 positions agree with TRBD2. The V gene's germline CDR1 is SGHTA and CDR2 FQGNSA. V trimming: 5 bases; J trimming: 6 bases; junction bases outside the gene matches: 7. CDR3 length: 16 residues. CDR3: CASSIRTSGRVNEQFF. The DNA of the CDR3 is TGTGCCAGCAGCATCCGGACTAGCGGGAGAGTCAATGAGCAGTTCTTC.

This clone is a singleton in its sample. The chain combines TRBV2 with TRBJ2-2; a possible D gene is TRBD1 (5 bases). Germline CDR1 reads SNHLY; CDR2 reads FYNNEI. Trimming left V 5 bases short and J 7 bases short, with 14 bases between. There are 14 residues in the CDR3. DNA for the CDR3: TGTGCCAGCAGTCCCCGTACAGACAGCGGGGAGCTGTTTTTT. Translating it yields CASSPRTDSGELFF. The whole variable domain, filled in from reference TRBV2 and TRBJ2-2, reads EPEVTQTPSHQVTQMGQEVILRCVPISNHLYFYWYRQILGQKVEFLVSFYNNEISEKSEIFDDQFSVERPDGSNFTLKIRSTKLEDSAMYFCASSPRTDSGELFFGEGSRLTVL.